Here is one T cell receptor beta chain with its context. The repertoire was sequenced with immunoSEQ multiplex PCR; TCRdb's copy has only in-frame clones and lacks some. The sample lists around 25,000 clones; 35% to 50% were seen once. Around 200,000 CFSE-labeled responder cells were plated with around 200,000 irradiated, violet-dye-labeled stimulator cells. These data come from a study of graft-versus-host responses after intestinal transplantation. On the study more broadly: Multivisceral, liver-intestinal, or isolated intestinal transplants were given to recipients. Study-level points and caveats: There were GvH clones found in recipient marrow, and some of them appeared first in ileum or blood.

The receptor's source is a human patient who received an intestinal transplant. The sample was alloreactive CD4+ T cells from a mixed lymphocyte reaction culture, taken before intestinal transplant. Regarding subset: CFSE-low proliferating T cells sorted from roughly six-day pre-transplant mixed lymphocyte reaction (GvH or HvG direction).

In nucleotides, the CDR3 is TGTGCCAGCAGTTACCGGGACTCAGTCACAGATACGCAGTATTTT. Translating gives CASSYRDSVTDTQYF. J is TRBJ2-3 and V is TRBV6-6, with D possibly being TRBD2 (6 bases). CDR1 MNHNY and CDR2 SVGAGI come from the germline V gene (reference sequence). The CDR3 runs 15 residues. The V gene lost 2 bases and the J gene lost 2 bases, with 11 bases spanning the gap.